This T cell receptor (beta chain) was found in a study of shared clonotypes between healthy human individuals. The CDR3 has 16 amino acids. The V gene lost 8 bases and the J gene lost 3 bases, with 21 bases spanning the gap. CDR1 SNHLY and CDR2 FYNNEI come from the germline V gene. With respect to this clone: Its antigen is unidentified.

The assay was immunoSEQ multiplex PCR, and TCRdb's table has in-frame clones only and misses some. The sample consists of around 2.1 million clones, roughly 95% of them appearing once. Findings of the study overall: Larger estimated richness was generally seen in naive subsets than in memory subsets.

This clonotype was obtained from a young man in good health. V usage is TRBV2 and J usage is TRBJ2-3, with D possibly being TRBD1 (8 bases). Sample: naive CD4+ T cells sorted from blood. Subset of the sample: CD45RA+ positively selected. DNA of the CDR3: TGTGCCAGCCCTCCCGGGGGGCAGGGGGCAACAGATACGCAGTATTTT. Translation gives CASPPGGQGATDTQYF.